Listed below are T cell receptor beta chains from one sample, sequenced in a study of blood T cell repertoires in COVID-19. Only in-frame clones appear in the TCRdb table, and some are missing; sequencing was by immunoSEQ multiplex PCR. The sample has hundreds of thousands of clones; around 85% are singletons. What was sequenced was PBMCs or T cells enriched from blood (not recorded which). The receptors come from a man aged 40-50 years who had recovered from COVID-19. CDR3s include the opening cysteine and the closing phenylalanine or tryptophan. Each record gives: D gene, clone size, V gene, J gene, CDR3 DNA, CDR3 protein. A D gene is named only where the DNA matches it firmly. Expanded clones get a size class; other rows say once, few or many, or leave the size out.

D: -; size: -; V: TRBV6-2/TRBV6-3; J: TRBJ2-7; DNA: TGTGCCAGCAGTTACTCGACAGGTGGCTCGGGAAGTAACGAGCAGTACTTC; CDR3: CASSYSTGGSGSNEQYF
D: -; size: -; V: TRBV30; J: TRBJ2-1; DNA: TGTGCCTGGAGTGTAACACCCTCCACCCGCTCCTACAATGAGCAGTTCTTC; CDR3: CAWSVTPSTRSYNEQFF
D: -; size: -; V: TRBV11-2; J: TRBJ1-1; DNA: TGTGCCAGCAGCCTACTGATTGGGGCCTCAAGTGAAGCTTTCTTT; CDR3: CASSLLIGASSEAFF
D: TRBD1; size: -; V: TRBV6-5; J: TRBJ2-2; DNA: TGTGCCAGCAGAGGGGACAGGCCCTACACCGGGGAGCTGTTTTTT; CDR3: CASRGDRPYTGELFF
D: TRBD1; size: few; V: TRBV27; J: TRBJ1-6; DNA: TGTGCCAGCAGTCCTGGGACAGCGAATTCACCCCTCCACTTT; CDR3: CASSPGTANSPLHF
D: -; size: -; V: TRBV7-9; J: TRBJ1-2; DNA: TGTGCCAGCAGCTTAGCGGGGCCCGAAAACTATGGCTACACCTTC; CDR3: CASSLAGPENYGYTF
D: TRBD1; size: -; V: TRBV24-1; J: TRBJ1-2; DNA: TGTGCCACCAGTGATTTCAGGGGGCATGGCTACACCTTC; CDR3: CATSDFRGHGYTF
D: -; size: -; V: TRBV6-5; J: TRBJ2-3; DNA: TGTGCCACCACCATCCGGGATCGTCGGTGGGATACGCAGTATTTT; CDR3: CATTIRDRRWDTQYF
D: TRBD2; size: -; V: TRBV28; J: TRBJ2-1; DNA: TGTGCCAGCAGTTCCCACTGGACTAGCGGGAGGGTGAGGGAGCAGTTCTTC; CDR3: CASSSHWTSGRVREQFF
D: TRBD1; size: -; V: TRBV7-6; J: TRBJ2-1; DNA: TGTGCCAGCAGCTACGACAGGGTGAATGAGCAGTTCTTC; CDR3: CASSYDRVNEQFF
D: TRBD1; size: -; V: TRBV9; J: TRBJ1-4; DNA: TGTGCCAGCAGCGTACAGGGGGGAACCAATGAAAAACTGTTTTTT; CDR3: CASSVQGGTNEKLFF
D: TRBD2; size: -; V: TRBV27; J: TRBJ2-3; DNA: TGTGCCAGCAGTTTAAGCGGGAGCGGGACAGATACGCAGTATTTT; CDR3: CASSLSGSGTDTQYF
D: -; size: -; V: TRBV5-1; J: TRBJ1-1; DNA: TGCGCCAGCAGCTTCCAGGAGAACACTGAAGCTTTCTTT; CDR3: CASSFQENTEAFF
D: TRBD2; size: -; V: TRBV3-1/TRBV3-2; J: TRBJ2-6; DNA: TGTGCCAGCAGTCGGAGCGGGGGGAGCTCTGGGGCCAACGTCCTGACTTTC; CDR3: CASSRSGGSSGANVLTF
D: -; size: once; V: TRBV30; J: TRBJ1-2; DNA: TGTGCCTGGAGTGGATTCAGGGGTAACTATGGCTACACCTTC; CDR3: CAWSGFRGNYGYTF
D: -; size: -; V: TRBV7-3; J: TRBJ2-7; DNA: TGTGCCAGCAGCCTACAGGGTAACTCCTACGAGCAGTACTTC; CDR3: CASSLQGNSYEQYF
D: -; size: once; V: TRBV6-5; J: TRBJ1-6; DNA: TGTGCCAGCAGCGCCCCCCGGGACAACTCACCCCTCCACTTT; CDR3: CASSAPRDNSPLHF
D: TRBD1; size: -; V: TRBV30; J: TRBJ1-5; DNA: TGTGCCTGGAGTGGGGGACAGAATCAGCCCCAGCATTTT; CDR3: CAWSGGQNQPQHF
D: -; size: -; V: TRBV24-1; J: TRBJ2-3; DNA: TGTGCCACCAGTCTAACCCATACCGATAGCACAGATACGCAGTATTTT; CDR3: CATSLTHTDSTDTQYF
D: TRBD1; size: -; V: TRBV10-3; J: TRBJ1-5; DNA: TGTGCCATCAGCGACGACAGGGTCCAGCCCCAGCATTTT; CDR3: CAISDDRVQPQHF
D: -; size: -; V: TRBV3-1/TRBV3-2; J: TRBJ2-5; DNA: TGTGCCAGCAGCCAGCGGCTTAGCGGACCCCAAGAGACCCAGTACTTC; CDR3: CASSQRLSGPQETQYF
D: -; size: -; V: TRBV12-5; J: TRBJ1-6; DNA: TGTGCTAGTGGTTTCGACAATAATTCACCCCTCCACTTT; CDR3: CASGFDNNSPLHF
D: TRBD2; size: -; V: TRBV5-1; J: TRBJ2-7; DNA: TGCGCCAGCAGCTTGTCGATTGGGGCTAGCGGAGCGAGGGAGCAGTACTTC; CDR3: CASSLSIGASGAREQYF
D: TRBD1; size: few; V: TRBV5-1; J: TRBJ2-7; DNA: TGCGCCAGCAGCCTAGGGGACAGCTCCTACGAGCAGTACTTC; CDR3: CASSLGDSSYEQYF
D: TRBD1; size: once; V: TRBV7-9; J: TRBJ2-7; DNA: TGTGCCAGCAGCTTAGGGGCTCGGACAGGAACCTACGAGCAGTACTTC; CDR3: CASSLGARTGTYEQYF
D: -; size: -; V: TRBV7-9; J: TRBJ2-1; DNA: TGTGCCAGCAGCTCCCGGGAGCAGTTCTTC; CDR3: CASSSREQFF
D: -; size: -; V: TRBV30; J: TRBJ2-1; DNA: TGTGCCTGGAGTACTACTAGCCGGTCCTACAATGAGCAGTTCTTC; CDR3: CAWSTTSRSYNEQFF
D: -; size: -; V: TRBV12-3/TRBV12-4; J: TRBJ2-7; DNA: TGTGCCAGCAGTTTTCTAGCAGGAGAGCAGTACTTC; CDR3: CASSFLAGEQYF
D: TRBD1; size: few; V: TRBV19; J: TRBJ1-1; DNA: TGTGCCAGTTACAGGGGAACTGAAGCTTTCTTT; CDR3: CASYRGTEAFF
D: -; size: -; V: TRBV21-1; J: TRBJ2-3; DNA: TGTGCCAGCAGGAACGGACCGGACAACGGTACGCAGTATTTT; CDR3: CASRNGPDNGTQYF
D: -; size: -; V: TRBV6-1; J: TRBJ1-1; DNA: TGTGCCAGCAGTGAACATTTCAACAGGAACACTGAAGCTTTCTTT; CDR3: CASSEHFNRNTEAFF
D: -; size: -; V: TRBV2; J: TRBJ1-2; DNA: TGTGCCAGCACCACTACTTTCGATATCAGGGGCGGCGACTATGGCTACACCTTC; CDR3: CASTTTFDIRGGDYGYTF
D: -; size: -; V: TRBV12-3/TRBV12-4; J: TRBJ1-1; DNA: TGTGCCAGCAGTCACTTTAACACTGAAGCTTTCTTT; CDR3: CASSHFNTEAFF
D: -; size: -; V: TRBV9; J: TRBJ1-4; DNA: TGTGCCAGCAGCCCACCGGGAGGGCTTAATGAAAAACTGTTTTTT; CDR3: CASSPPGGLNEKLFF
D: -; size: -; V: TRBV5-1; J: TRBJ2-7; DNA: TGCGCCAGCAAACAGGGAGCTGCCTACGAGCAGTACTTC; CDR3: CASKQGAAYEQYF
D: TRBD1; size: -; V: TRBV4-1; J: TRBJ2-2; DNA: TGCGCCAGCAGATACGGACAGGGTCGGGCCGGGGAGCTGTTTTTT; CDR3: CASRYGQGRAGELFF
D: -; size: -; V: TRBV30; J: TRBJ1-3; DNA: TGTGCCTGGAGTTCTTCTGGAAACACCATATATTTT; CDR3: CAWSSSGNTIYF
D: TRBD2; size: few; V: TRBV6-5; J: TRBJ2-7; DNA: TGTGCCAGTCATCAGACTAGCGTCTCCTACGAGCAGTACTTC; CDR3: CASHQTSVSYEQYF
D: TRBD1; size: -; V: TRBV7-6; J: TRBJ2-7; DNA: TGTGCCAGCAGCCAACGACAGGGGGCCTTCTACGAGCAGTACTTC; CDR3: CASSQRQGAFYEQYF
D: TRBD1; size: -; V: TRBV19; J: TRBJ1-5; DNA: TGTGCCAGTAGTCCAAAGGACAGGGGGGACAATCAGCCCCAGCATTTT; CDR3: CASSPKDRGDNQPQHF
D: -; size: -; V: TRBV7-2; J: TRBJ2-4; DNA: TGTGCCAGCAGCTTATCAACAGAAAACATTCAGTACTTC; CDR3: CASSLSTENIQYF
D: TRBD1; size: once; V: TRBV15; J: TRBJ1-1; DNA: TGTGCCACCAGCAGGGGACAGGGGTATCCTGAAGCTTTCTTT; CDR3: CATSRGQGYPEAFF
D: -; size: -; V: TRBV10-3; J: TRBJ1-1; DNA: TGTGCCATCAGTGATAGGGGGGGCGGAAACACTGAAGCTTTCTTT; CDR3: CAISDRGGGNTEAFF
D: TRBD2; size: -; V: TRBV27; J: TRBJ2-1; DNA: TGTGCCAGCGGGACTAGCGGGAGTTCAGGTGAGCAGTTCTTC; CDR3: CASGTSGSSGEQFF
D: TRBD1; size: -; V: TRBV28; J: TRBJ1-5; DNA: TGTGCCAGCAGGACGACCCGTGGACAGGTCAATCAGCCCCAGCATTTT; CDR3: CASRTTRGQVNQPQHF
D: TRBD1; size: -; V: TRBV24-1; J: TRBJ2-2; DNA: TGTGCCACCAAGGGACAGGGGGGCACCGGGGAGCTGTTTTTT; CDR3: CATKGQGGTGELFF